This T cell receptor beta chain was recorded in a study of blood T cell repertoires in COVID-19. Background on the study: The United States, Italy and Spain provided the acute and convalescent COVID-19 samples. Sample material is recorded as cDNA or gDNA derived from T cells, B-cell-depleted T cells, or PBMCs.

In the original analysis: Reference gene primer amplification gave nucleated cell count estimates. Assay: immunoSEQ multiplex PCR; the TCRdb copy retains only in-frame clones and omits some. V, J and clone size are those of that table, while D and trimming were read from the DNA. The table includes under 80,000 clones, about 82% detected once. Germline CDR1 is MNHEY and CDR2 is SVGAGI. The CDR3 is 16 amino acids. The V end lost 2 bases, the J end lost 0 bases, and 11 bases lay between the germline ends. The chain employs TRBV6-5 and TRBJ2-1; D may be TRBD1 (5 bases). Sequenced sample: peripheral blood. This sequence was found in a woman of 80 years or more with active or convalescent COVID-19. This CDR3 reads CASSYRTGFSYNEQFF. CDR3 coding DNA: TGTGCCAGCAGTTACCGCACAGGTTTCTCCTACAATGAGCAGTTCTTC.